This T cell receptor beta chain stems from a study of beta chain features in type 1 diabetes. Looking at the study overall: On cell yields, gender and age, patients and healthy donors were similar.

Cells sorted by CD45RO/CCR7/CD25/CD127/CD95/CD27 comprised CD4+ naive, central memory, regulatory and stem cell-like memory cells. General study results and limits: TCRB CDR3 length was moderately but significantly reduced in all four CD4+ subsets of Type 1 diabetes patients.

V shed 4 bases and J 2 bases; nucleotides not matched to a gene: 4. From germline, CDR1 is SQVTM and CDR2 ANQGSEA. The CDR3 is 14 residues long. On this clone: Its antigen is unidentified.

The sequenced template was cDNA made from the entire isolated RNA. Assay: immunoSEQ multiplex PCR; the TCRdb copy retains only in-frame clones and omits some. The sample holds more than 550,000 clones, over 13% seen once. The rearrangement links TRBV29-1 to TRBJ2-3, with 9 bases aligning to TRBD2. Sequencing input: naive CD4+ T cells from blood. The clonotype was recovered from a young man with type 1 diabetes. The CDR3 DNA is TGCAGCGTTGGCGCTAGCGGGGACACAGATACGCAGTATTTT. Its protein product is CSVGASGDTDTQYF.